The next 13 T cell receptor beta chains were all read from a single sample in a study of beta chain features in type 1 diabetes. The study, taken as a whole, reports: Shorter TCRB CDR3s, moderately but significantly so, were found in Type 1 diabetes patients in all four CD4+ subsets.

The authors reverse transcribed all of the isolated RNA, so sequencing captured expressed TCRB transcripts. Some clones are missing from TCRdb's copy, which holds only in-frame ones; the method was immunoSEQ multiplex PCR. This sample has 640,000 or so clones, with around 15% found just once. These receptors have no identified antigens. The sequencing sample was made of naive CD4+ T cells from blood. The receptor set was obtained from a man younger than 35 with type 1 diabetes.

This clone has more than one count but fewer than ten. V is TRBV9 and J is TRBJ2-7; D is ambiguous. Between the trimmed V and J ends, which lost 4 bases and 2 bases, there was a span of 16 bases. In germline, CDR1 is SGDLS, CDR2 YYNGEE. The CDR3 extends over 15 amino acids. The chain's CDR3 is CASSLSGLPAYEQYF. For the CDR3, the DNA is TGTGCCAGCAGCTTGAGTGGGTTACCTGCCTACGAGCAGTACTTC.

The chain joins TRBV29-1 to TRBJ2-1; D gene uncertain. Trimming pared 0 bases from V and 0 bases from J, leaving 9 bases between. CDR1 SQVTM and CDR2 ANQGSEA come from the germline V gene. The CDR3 loop spans 15 amino acids. The CDR3 nucleotides read TGCAGCGTTGAAGAAGTTAGCAGCTCCTACAATGAGCAGTTCTTC. The encoded protein is CSVEEVSSSYNEQFF.

This clone was observed a handful of times. This specimen includes other DNA sequences encoding the same CDR3. This chain joins TRBV18 and TRBJ1-5; D gene ambiguous. The CDR3 runs 13 residues. Germline CDR1 and CDR2: KGHSH and LQKENI. With 3 bases removed from V and 2 bases from J, the gap between germline ends came to 5 bases. The CDR3 DNA follows: TGTGCCAGCTCACCTCCAGGCAATCAGCCCCAGCATTTT. Protein: CASSPPGNQPQHF.

The V gene is TRBV20-1, the J gene TRBJ2-3, with no clear D. Germline V lookup: CDR1 DFQATT, CDR2 SNEGSKA (reference sequence). V shed 8 bases and J shed 3 bases, with 6 bases lying between them. This CDR3 spans 10 amino acids. The CDR3 here is CSLGTDTQYF. The CDR3 DNA reads TGCAGTCTGGGGACAGATACGCAGTATTTT.

The chain uses TRBV5-8 and TRBJ2-5, with 8 bases aligning to TRBD1. This CDR3 is 13 amino acids long. The V segment lost 5 bases and the J segment 3 bases; nucleotides outside the gene matches: 3. CDR1 and CDR2 from the germline V gene are SGHTS and YDEGEE. CDR3 sequence: CASRLTGEETQYF. For the CDR3, the DNA is TGTGCCAGCAGGTTGACAGGGGAAGAGACCCAGTACTTC.

CDR3 nucleotide sequence: TGTGCCAGCAGCCAAGATCTTGGAGGACTAGCGGGAGTTCGCGACGAGCAGTACTTC. Its protein is CASSQDLGGLAGVRDEQYF. The chain uses TRBV14 and TRBJ2-7, with 13 bases aligning to TRBD2. Germline values: CDR1 SGHDN, CDR2 FVKESK. V lost 0 bases to trimming and J lost 5 bases; unmatched junction nucleotides: 13. The CDR3 consists of 19 residues.

This chain connects TRBV18 to TRBJ2-7; D possibly corresponds to TRBD2 (5 bases). V lost 4 bases and J 6 bases, leaving 16 bases between the germline ends. Germline V gene lookup returns CDR1 KGHSH and CDR2 LQKENI. There are 14 residues in the CDR3. Here the CDR3 reads CASSRGDSAPEQYF. The CDR3 DNA is TGTGCCAGCTCACGGGGAGACTCGGCTCCCGAGCAGTACTTC.

A few counts support this clone. Different DNA sequences within this sample yield the same CDR3. The CDR3 region is CASSLSHQPQHF. In nucleotides, the CDR3 is TGTGCCAGCAGTTTGTCCCATCAGCCCCAGCATTTT. The chain uses TRBV28 and TRBJ1-5; D unresolved. V was clipped by 3 bases and J by 5 bases, with 5 bases between them. The germline V gene encodes CDR1 MDHEN and CDR2 SYDVKM. This CDR3 spans 12 amino acids.

This clone has just a few counts. The chain couples TRBV5-6 to TRBJ2-7; no firm D call. The CDR3 is 13 amino acids. V was pared by 1 base and J by 8 bases, with 13 bases between. The germline gives CDR1 SGHDT, CDR2 YYEEEE. As DNA, the CDR3 is TGTGCCAGCAGCTTGTTCTCGACGGCTCAGCAGTACTTC. Protein sequence: CASSLFSTAQQYF.

The chain employs TRBV25-1 and TRBJ2-7; the D gene is possibly TRBD2 (5 bases). Trimming cost V 0 bases and J 2 bases, with 11 bases left between them. Germline lookup yields CDR1 MGHDK and CDR2 SYGVNS. This CDR3 is built from 15 residues. The CDR3 loop is CASSEYGLSTYEQYF. CDR3 nucleotides: TGTGCCAGCAGTGAATATGGACTTTCCACCTACGAGCAGTACTTC.

The chain combines TRBV6-5 with TRBJ2-1; D gene ambiguous. Germline assignment: CDR1 MNHEY and CDR2 SVGAGI. Trimming took off 0 bases at V and 8 bases at J, with 17 bases between the two ends. The CDR3 loop spans 16 amino acids. The CDR3: CASSYSGSFWRDEQFF. CDR3 DNA sequence: TGTGCCAGCAGTTACTCGGGCTCCTTCTGGCGTGATGAGCAGTTCTTC.

The chain joins TRBV7-2 to TRBJ2-2, with unresolved D. Germline CDR1 and CDR2: SGHTA and FQGNSA. With 2 bases removed from V and 2 bases from J, the gap between germline ends came to 15 bases. This CDR3 region has 17 residues. CDR3 nucleotide sequence: TGTGCCAGCAGCTTAACGGTTAATCTGGGAAACACCGGGGAGCTGTTTTTT. Translated, it gives CASSLTVNLGNTGELFF.

The chain employs TRBV2 and TRBJ1-1; D perhaps matches TRBD1 (5 bases). The CDR3 sequence is 14 residues long. The germline gives CDR1 SNHLY, CDR2 FYNNEI. The V end was cut by 6 bases, the J end by 2 bases, with 13 bases between. The CDR3 sequence is CASSVDKYNTEAFF. CDR3 nucleotide sequence: TGTGCCAGCAGCGTGGACAAGTATAACACTGAAGCTTTCTTT.